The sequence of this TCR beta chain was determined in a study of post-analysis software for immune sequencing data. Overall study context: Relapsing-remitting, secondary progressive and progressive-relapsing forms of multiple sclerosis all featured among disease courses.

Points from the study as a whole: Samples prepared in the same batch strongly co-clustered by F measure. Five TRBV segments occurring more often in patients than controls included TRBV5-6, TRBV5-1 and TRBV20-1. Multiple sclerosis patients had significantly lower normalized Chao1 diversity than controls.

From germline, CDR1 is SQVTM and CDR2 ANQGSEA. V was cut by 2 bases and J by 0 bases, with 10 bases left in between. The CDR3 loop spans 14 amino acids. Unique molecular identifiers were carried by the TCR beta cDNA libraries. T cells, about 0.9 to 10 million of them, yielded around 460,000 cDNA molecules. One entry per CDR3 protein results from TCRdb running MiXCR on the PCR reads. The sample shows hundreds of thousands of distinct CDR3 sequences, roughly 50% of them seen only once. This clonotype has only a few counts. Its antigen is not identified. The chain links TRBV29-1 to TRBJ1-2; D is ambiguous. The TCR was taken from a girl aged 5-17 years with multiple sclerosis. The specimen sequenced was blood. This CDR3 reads CSVEYVGPNYGYTF. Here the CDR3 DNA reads TGCAGCGTTGAATACGTCGGGCCTAACTATGGCTACACCTTC.